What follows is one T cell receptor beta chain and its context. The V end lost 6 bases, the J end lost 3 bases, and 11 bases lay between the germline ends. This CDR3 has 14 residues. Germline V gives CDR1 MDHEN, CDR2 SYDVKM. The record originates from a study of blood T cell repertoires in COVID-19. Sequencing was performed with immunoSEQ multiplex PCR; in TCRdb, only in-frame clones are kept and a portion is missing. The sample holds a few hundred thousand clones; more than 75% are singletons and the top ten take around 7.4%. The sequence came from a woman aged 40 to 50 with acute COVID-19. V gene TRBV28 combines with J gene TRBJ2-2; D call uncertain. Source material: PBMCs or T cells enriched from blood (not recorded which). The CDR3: CASRIESDTGELFF. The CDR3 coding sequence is TGTGCCAGCAGAATCGAGTCGGACACCGGGGAGCTGTTTTTT.